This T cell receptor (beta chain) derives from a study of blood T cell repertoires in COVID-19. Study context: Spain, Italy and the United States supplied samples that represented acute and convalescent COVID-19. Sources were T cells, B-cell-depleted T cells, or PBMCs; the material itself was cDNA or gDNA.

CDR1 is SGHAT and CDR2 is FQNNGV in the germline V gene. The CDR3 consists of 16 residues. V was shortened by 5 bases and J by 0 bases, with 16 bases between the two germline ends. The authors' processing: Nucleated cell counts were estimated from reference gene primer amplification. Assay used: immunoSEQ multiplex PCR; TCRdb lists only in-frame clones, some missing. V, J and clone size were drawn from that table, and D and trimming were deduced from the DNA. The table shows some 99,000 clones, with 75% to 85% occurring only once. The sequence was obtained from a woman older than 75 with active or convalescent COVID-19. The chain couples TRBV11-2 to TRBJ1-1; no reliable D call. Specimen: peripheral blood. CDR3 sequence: CASSQHPRLMNTEAFF. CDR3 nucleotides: TGTGCCAGCAGCCAGCACCCCAGGCTCATGAACACTGAAGCTTTCTTT.